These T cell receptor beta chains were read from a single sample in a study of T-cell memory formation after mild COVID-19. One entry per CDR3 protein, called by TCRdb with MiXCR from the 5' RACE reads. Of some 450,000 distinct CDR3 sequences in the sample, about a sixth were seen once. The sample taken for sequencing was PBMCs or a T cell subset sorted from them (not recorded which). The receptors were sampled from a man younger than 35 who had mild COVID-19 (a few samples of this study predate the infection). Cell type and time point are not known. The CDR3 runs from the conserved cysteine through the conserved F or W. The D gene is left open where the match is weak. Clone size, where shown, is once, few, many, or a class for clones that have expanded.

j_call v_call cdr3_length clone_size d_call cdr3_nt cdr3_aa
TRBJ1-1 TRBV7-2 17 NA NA TGTGCCAGCAGCCGGAGAGACCTGACAGGACCGAACACTGAAGCTTTCTTT CASSRRDLTGPNTEAFF
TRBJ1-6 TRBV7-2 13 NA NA TGTGCCAGCAGCTTGGCAGATAATTCACCCCTCCACTTT CASSLADNSPLHF
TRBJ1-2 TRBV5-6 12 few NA TGTGCCAGCAGGGCGACAGTCTATGGCTACACCTTC CASRATVYGYTF
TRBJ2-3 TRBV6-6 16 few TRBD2 TGTGCCAGCAGTTACAAGCGGGGGGTCGGCACAGATACGCAGTATTTT CASSYKRGVGTDTQYF
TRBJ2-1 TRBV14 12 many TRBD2 TGTGCCTCGGGGGGACTATACAATGAGCAGTTCTTC CASGGLYNEQFF
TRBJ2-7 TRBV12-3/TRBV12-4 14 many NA TGTGCCAGCAGCCCCCCGCCACACTCCTACGAGCAGTACTTC CASSPPPHSYEQYF
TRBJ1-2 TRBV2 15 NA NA TGTGCCAGCAGTGAATTCTTGGGAGAGATCTATGGCTACACCTTC CASSEFLGEIYGYTF
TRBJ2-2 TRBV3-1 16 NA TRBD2 TGTGCCAGCAGACCGAAGACTAGCGGGGCTAGCGGGGAGCTGTTTTTT CASRPKTSGASGELFF
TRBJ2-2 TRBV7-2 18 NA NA TGTGCCAGCAGCTTAGCCCTCCTCGGTTTGGGGGGAAACGGGGAGCTGTTTTTT CASSLALLGLGGNGELFF
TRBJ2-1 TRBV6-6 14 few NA TGTGCCAGCTCACTAGGGGTCCTCTACAATGAGCAGTTCTTC CASSLGVLYNEQFF
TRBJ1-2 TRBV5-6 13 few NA TGTGCCAGCAGCATCCAGGGAGCCTATGGCTACACCTTC CASSIQGAYGYTF
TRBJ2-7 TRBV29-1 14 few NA TGCAGCGTTGTTGGAGGGGCCAACTCCTACGAGCAGTACTTC CSVVGGANSYEQYF
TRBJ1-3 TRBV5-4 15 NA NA TGTGCCAGCAGCTCGGACGGCCTCGCGGGAAACACCATATATTTT CASSSDGLAGNTIYF
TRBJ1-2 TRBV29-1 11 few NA TGCAGCGTTTTGGGCCCCTATGGCTACACCTTC CSVLGPYGYTF
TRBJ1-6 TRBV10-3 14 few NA TGTGCCATCAGTGAGGGGGACGGCTGGGGGGCCCTCCACTTT CAISEGDGWGALHF
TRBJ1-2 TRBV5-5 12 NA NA TGTGCCAGCAGCCAACAGGAATTCGGCTACACCTTC CASSQQEFGYTF
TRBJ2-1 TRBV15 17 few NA TGTGCCACCAGCAGAGATCTTGTACAGGGTGACCGGAATGAGCAGTTCTTC CATSRDLVQGDRNEQFF
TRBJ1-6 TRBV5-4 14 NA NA TGTGCCAGCAGCAATCAGGGGTCCCACCGACCCCTCCACTTT CASSNQGSHRPLHF
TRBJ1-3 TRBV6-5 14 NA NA TGTGCCAGCAGTAAACGACAGCCACCAAACACCATATATTTT CASSKRQPPNTIYF
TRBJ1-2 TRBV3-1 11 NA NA TGTGCCAGCAGCCAAGGGGCAGGCTACACCTTC CASSQGAGYTF